This T cell receptor beta chain derives from a study of cytomegalovirus exposure and HLA in healthy donors. Study results and caveats: Within an earlier analysis, most TCR beta V segments proved productive either about 87% or about 30% of the time. The study assumed roughly uniform donor sequencing depth for presence/absence analyses. Researchers counted 164 TCR beta chains as cytomegalovirus-associated. Researchers reported in a later analysis that a missense DCLRE1C variant was tied to TCR beta V- and J-gene trimming.

This clone has only a few counts. Its antigen is not identified. This CDR3 comprises 13 residues. CDR1 MNHEY and CDR2 SMNVEV come from the germline V gene (reference sequence). With 2 bases removed from V and 2 bases from J, the gap between germline ends came to 6 bases. PCR amplification relied on 60 Vbeta primers (plus 13 Jbeta primers). The table came from immunoSEQ multiplex PCR; TCRdb's copy has only in-frame clones and leaves some out. Of tens of thousands of clones in the sample, more than 65% were seen once. Sequenced: PBMCs. This clonotype was sampled from a woman in her twenties or thirties in good health and CMV-seronegative. This chain joins TRBV27 and TRBJ1-2; no clear D gene. The CDR3 coding sequence is TGTGCCAGCAGTTTAGGGGAGAACTATGGCTACACCTTC. This sequence encodes CASSLGENYGYTF.